This TCR beta chain was found in a study of memory CD4+ T cells and cytomegalovirus serostatus. The sort gate was single viable CD3+CD4+CD8-CD45RO+ cells for memory CD4+ T cells. Measured with immunoSEQ multiplex PCR; TCRdb has only the in-frame clones, and not every one. The sample consists of about 58,000 clones, about four fifths of them appearing once. The sequenced sample consisted of memory CD4+ T cells from blood. The TCR comes from an adult in good health and CMV-seronegative. Some clones in this sample may be carry-over from other donors' samples.

The CDR3: CAIVGSGVDTQYF. The CDR3 DNA is TGTGCCATCGTCGGATCCGGGGTCGATACGCAGTATTTT. This chain connects TRBV28 to TRBJ2-3; tentatively, D is TRBD2 (5 bases). This CDR3 comprises 13 residues. Between the trimmed V and J ends, which lost 10 bases and 6 bases, there was a span of 17 bases. The germline gives CDR1 MDHEN, CDR2 SYDVKM.